These 17 T cell receptor beta chains were sequenced from one sample in a study of a mutant IDH1 vaccine in newly diagnosed glioma (dated by TCRdb to the early 2020s). Which antigens these TCRs recognize remains unknown. This sample's time point label indicates: week 47, end of study. Each vaccine dose, consisting of 300 ug of a 20-mer mutant IDH1 peptide in Montanide, was administered subcutaneously with topical imiquimod. The library was prepared using the immunoSEQ multiplex PCR assay. TCRdb carries this immuneACCESS record with in-frame sequences only. Its versions omit some clonotypes, under half of them owing to an unresolved V gene in the studies checked, with the rest unexplained. Present in this sample are tens of thousands of clones, around 83% of which were seen just once. The ten largest clones capture 3.8% of the sample. Material: PBMCs, obtained from a glioma patient whose treatment included an IDH1 peptide vaccine. These receptors were collected from a man aged 25-45 years with glioma.

This clone was seen only once. The chain links TRBV5-1 to TRBJ2-3, with D perhaps being TRBD1 or TRBD2 (6 bases each). Germline assignment: CDR1 SGHRS and CDR2 YFSETQ. The CDR3 loop spans 17 amino acids. Trimming took 5 bases from V and 3 from J, leaving 22 bases between them. CDR3 bases: TGCGCCAGCAGTTATGGGGGCGGGGTGGTTGCTACAGATACGCAGTATTTT. Translated, it gives CASSYGGGVVATDTQYF.

The gene calls are TRBV5-1 and TRBJ1-6; D perhaps matches TRBD1 (5 bases). The ends were cut back, 4 bases at V and 6 bases at J, with 14 bases in the middle. The germline V gene has CDR1 SGHRS and CDR2 YFSETQ. The CDR3 spans 15 residues. The CDR3 spells CASSRRDGFNSPLHF. In DNA, the CDR3 is TGCGCCAGCAGCCGCCGGGACGGATTTAATTCACCCCTCCACTTT.

This chain joins TRBV6-5 and TRBJ1-3; D is ambiguous. Germline V CDR1 and CDR2: MNHEY, SVGAGI. Trimming took 2 bases from V and 2 from J, leaving 4 bases between them. The CDR3 length is 13 residues. CDR3 coding DNA: TGTGCCAGCAGTTACGGGGCTGGAAACACCATATATTTT. Protein: CASSYGAGNTIYF.

This rearrangement joins TRBV7-8 to TRBJ2-6, with 11 bases that match TRBD1. The V gene's germline CDR1 is SGHVS and CDR2 FQNEAQ. The V segment lost 3 bases and the J segment 5 bases; nucleotides outside the gene matches: 6. The CDR3 length is 17 residues. The chain's CDR3 is CASSFGQGASRANVLTF. For the CDR3, the DNA is TGTGCCAGCAGCTTCGGACAGGGGGCCTCGAGGGCCAACGTCCTGACTTTC.

CDR3 residues: CASSSTMLSGGITDTQYF. In DNA, the CDR3 is TGTGCCAGCAGCTCCACCATGCTTAGCGGGGGTATTACAGATACGCAGTATTTT. J is TRBJ2-3 and V is TRBV7-6; 9 positions match TRBD2. With 4 bases clipped from V and 3 bases from J, the junction kept 14 bases outside the gene matches. This CDR3 contains 18 residues. Looked up from germline, CDR1 is SGHVS and CDR2 is FNYEAQ.

The CDR3 coding sequence is TGCGCCAGCAGCAAGTTAGGGACTAGCGGATACAATGAGCAGTTCTTC. It specifies CASSKLGTSGYNEQFF. V usage is TRBV10-1 and J usage is TRBJ2-1; TRBD2 matches 11 bases. Trimming at V came to 6 bases and at J to 4 bases, leaving 8 bases not matched to a gene. The CDR3 runs 16 residues. Germline CDR1 and CDR2: WNHNN and SYGVQD (reference sequence).

The chain has TRBV11-2 and TRBJ2-5; D may correspond to TRBD1 or TRBD2 (6 bases each). This CDR3 contains 17 residues. The germline CDR1 and CDR2 sequences are SGHAT and FQNNGV. Deletions cut 8 bases from V and 2 bases from J, with 24 bases between. The CDR3 is CASRGLRGVLRQETQYF. The CDR3 DNA reads as TGTGCCAGCCGGGGGCTAAGGGGGGTTCTGAGGCAAGAGACCCAGTACTTC.

The CDR3 spells CASSFGWLVVYNEQFF. CDR3 sequence (DNA): TGTGCCAGCAGCTTTGGGTGGTTGGTGGTATACAATGAGCAGTTCTTC. The chain is built from TRBV7-4 and TRBJ2-1; D not certain. V lost 3 bases and J lost 4, with 16 bases in between. Germline V lookup: CDR1 SGHVT, CDR2 SQSDAQ. This CDR3 is built from 16 residues. The entire variable domain, with the rest obtained from reference TRBV7-4 and TRBJ2-1, is as follows: GAGVSQSPRYKVAKRGRDVALRCDSISGHVTLYWYRQTLGQGSEVLTYSQSDAQRDKSGRPSGRFSAERPERSVSTLKIQRTEQGDSAVYLCASSFGWLVVYNEQFFGPGTRLTVL.

The J gene is TRBJ2-1, the V gene TRBV5-6, with TRBD2 matching over 8 bases. This CDR3 is 16 amino acids long. Germline CDR1 and CDR2: SGHDT and YYEEEE. The V segment lost 0 bases and the J segment 0 bases; nucleotides outside the gene matches: 2. The CDR3 spells CASSLALAGSYNEQFF. In nucleotides, the CDR3 is TGTGCCAGCAGCTTGGCCCTAGCGGGCTCCTACAATGAGCAGTTCTTC.

J is TRBJ1-2 and V is TRBV19, with D possibly TRBD1 on 6 matching bases. The V end was cut by 7 bases, the J end by 8 bases, with 23 bases between. The CDR3 runs 15 residues. Germline CDR1 and CDR2: LNHDA and SQIVND (reference sequence). The chain's CDR3 is CASTQRGAFGLGYTF. CDR3 bases: TGTGCCAGTACGCAACGGGGGGCCTTTGGACTAGGCTACACCTTC.

V and J are TRBV6-1 and TRBJ1-1, with D unresolved. The V gene lost 1 base and the J gene lost 0 bases, with 6 bases spanning the gap. There are 14 residues in the CDR3. Per germline, CDR1 MNHNS and CDR2 SASEGT. CDR3 DNA: TGTGCCAGCAGTGAAGGCGGCATGAACACTGAAGCTTTCTTT. Protein: CASSEGGMNTEAFF.

On this clone itself: One end of the junction is discordant with germline, which a read error may explain. The V and J genes are TRBV11-2 and TRBJ2-1; TRBD2 matches 8 bases. This CDR3 region has 14 residues. Germline V gene data show CDR1 as SGHAT and CDR2 as FQNNGV. Here the CDR3 DNA reads TGTGCCAGCAGCTTAAGCGACGGACTAGCTCCTAGGGTCTTC. Translation gives CASSLSDGLAPRVF. Complete variable domain (other parts from reference TRBV11-2 and TRBJ2-1): EAGVAQSPRYKIIEKRQSVAFWCNPISGHATLYWYQQILGQGPKLLIQFQNNGVVDDSQLPKDRFSAERLKGVDSTLKIQPAKLEDSAVYLCASSLSDGLAPRVFGPGTRLTVL.

V usage is TRBV2 and J usage is TRBJ2-5; D is possibly TRBD2 (5 bases). This CDR3 has 14 amino acids. V was shortened by 3 bases and J by 4 bases, with 12 bases between the two germline ends. Germline V gene sequence: CDR1 SNHLY, CDR2 FYNNEI. CDR3 coding DNA: TGTGCCAGCAGTGAGACGCTAGGGAGAGAGACCCAGTACTTC. Protein: CASSETLGRETQYF.

The V and J genes are TRBV5-4 and TRBJ1-5, with D perhaps TRBD1 (5 bases). This CDR3 comprises 15 residues. The V end was cut by 2 bases, the J end by 2 bases, with 11 bases between. CDR1 is SGHNT and CDR2 is YYREEE in the germline V gene (reference sequence). Written as DNA, the CDR3 is TGTGCCAGCAGCTTAGGGGCAGGCGGCAATCAGCCCCAGCATTTT. Encoded protein: CASSLGAGGNQPQHF. Full variable domain (missing parts from reference TRBV5-4 and TRBJ1-5): ETGVTQSPTHLIKTRGQQVTLRCSSQSGHNTVSWYQQALGQGPQFIFQYYREEENGRGNFPPRFSGLQFPNYSSELNVNALELDDSALYLCASSLGAGGNQPQHFGDGTRLSIL.

The CDR3 DNA reads TGCGCCAGCAGCCAACCTACAGGGGCGAACACTGAAGCTTTCTTT. It translates to CASSQPTGANTEAFF. V and J are TRBV4-1 and TRBJ1-1, with 7 bases lining up with TRBD1. V shed 2 bases and J 1 base; nucleotides not matched to a gene: 4. The CDR3 sequence is 15 residues long. Germline assignment: CDR1 MGHRA and CDR2 YSYEKL.

The V and J genes are TRBV28 and TRBJ1-1; D gene uncertain. The V end lost 6 bases, the J end lost 1 base, and 12 bases lay between the germline ends. CDR1 MDHEN and CDR2 SYDVKM come from the germline V gene. This CDR3 is built from 14 residues. The CDR3 loop is CASSQPRKNTEAFF. CDR3 DNA sequence: TGTGCCAGCAGCCAACCCAGGAAGAACACTGAAGCTTTCTTT.

The gene calls are TRBV5-5 and TRBJ1-5, with TRBD1 identical over 7 bases. This CDR3 has 16 amino acids. Germline V lookup: CDR1 SGHKS, CDR2 YYEKEE (reference sequence). With 3 bases clipped from V and 1 base from J, the junction kept 7 bases outside the gene matches. The CDR3 coding sequence is TGTGCCAGCAGCTCGCGACAGGGCGGAAGCAATCAGCCCCAGCATTTT. Translation: CASSSRQGGSNQPQHF. Full variable domain (missing parts from reference TRBV5-5 and TRBJ1-5): DAGVTQSPTHLIKTRGQQVTLRCSPISGHKSVSWYQQVLGQGPQFIFQYYEKEERGRGNFPDRFSARQFPNYSSELNVNALLLGDSALYLCASSSRQGGSNQPQHFGDGTRLSIL.